Listed below are T cell receptor beta chains from one sample, sequenced in a study of regulatory T cells in long-lasting Graves disease. TCRdb ran MiXCR on the multiplex PCR reads and lists one entry per CDR3 protein. The data show roughly 450,000 distinct CDR3 sequences, 22% seen once. The sample consisted of peripheral blood mononuclear cells (PBMCs), taken when the disease was refractory, from a patient treated with antithyroid drugs. Receptor source: a female donor with Graves disease. Both conserved end residues are part of each CDR3. D genes are given only for firm matches. Only some rows state a clone size, as once, few, many or a class for expanded clones.

V gene,J gene,clone size,D gene,CDR3 protein,CDR3 DNA
TRBV19,TRBJ2-7,few,TRBD2,CASSGLGGFEQYF,TGTGCCAGTAGCGGACTAGGAGGCTTCGAGCAGTACTTC
TRBV5-1,TRBJ1-1,.,.,CASSAGTLNTEAFF,TGCGCCAGCAGCGCGGGGACATTGAACACTGAAGCTTTCTTT
TRBV12-3/TRBV12-4,TRBJ2-7,.,.,CASSKGWGPPREQYF,TGTGCCAGCAGCAAAGGGTGGGGGCCACCTAGGGAGCAGTACTTC
TRBV28,TRBJ1-1,many,.,CASSLTVTEAFF,TGTGCCAGCAGTTTGACAGTCACTGAAGCTTTCTTT
TRBV20-1,TRBJ2-3,.,TRBD2,CSARVPDGRWGTDTQYF,TGCAGTGCTAGAGTCCCCGACGGGAGGTGGGGCACAGATACGCAGTATTTT
TRBV7-2,TRBJ1-6,.,.,CASSLGMAASSYNSPLHF,TGTGCCAGCAGCCTGGGGATGGCAGCTAGCTCCTATAATTCACCCCTCCACTTT
TRBV3-1,TRBJ1-2,.,.,CASSHWPVLRTPGAGNGYTF,TGTGCCAGCAGCCATTGGCCAGTATTAAGGACACCAGGGGCTGGAAATGGCTACACCTTC
TRBV7-3,TRBJ1-6,.,TRBD1,CASSPGGDRGLSPLHF,TGTGCCAGCAGTCCCGGGGGGGACAGGGGGCTGTCACCCCTCCACTTT
TRBV12-3/TRBV12-4,TRBJ2-2,many,.,CASRGHKNTGELFF,TGTGCCAGCAGGGGCCACAAGAACACCGGGGAGCTGTTTTTT
TRBV16,TRBJ1-2,many,TRBD1,CASSQSQTGGNYGYTF,TGTGCCAGCAGCCAATCCCAGACAGGGGGAAACTATGGCTACACCTTC
TRBV12-3/TRBV12-4,TRBJ2-5,many,.,CASSLGAGSETQYF,TGTGCCAGCAGTTTAGGGGCGGGCTCGGAGACCCAGTACTTC
TRBV30,TRBJ2-7,few,.,CAWSVRRTYEQYF,TGTGCCTGGAGTGTACGTAGAACCTACGAGCAGTACTTC
TRBV30,TRBJ2-2,.,TRBD2,CAWISGRAPGELFF,TGTGCCTGGATAAGCGGGAGGGCCCCCGGGGAGCTGTTTTTT
TRBV7-8,TRBJ2-2,few,TRBD2,CASSFKRGVSGELFF,TGTGCCAGCAGCTTTAAGCGGGGGGTCTCCGGGGAGCTGTTTTTT
TRBV6-5,TRBJ1-1,many,.,CASSSKRTEAFF,TGTGCCAGCAGTTCTAAGCGCACTGAAGCTTTCTTT
TRBV7-2,TRBJ2-4,few,.,CASSLGGRDLEYF,TGTGCCAGCAGCTTAGGAGGCAGGGATCTTGAGTACTTC
TRBV7-2,TRBJ1-3,.,.,CASSLGQVSGNTIYF,TGTGCCAGCAGCTTAGGACAGGTCTCTGGAAACACCATATATTTT
TRBV28,TRBJ2-7,many,.,CASSLPGPLLSEQYF,TGTGCCAGCAGTTTGCCAGGGCCCCTTTTGAGCGAGCAGTACTTC
TRBV6-1,TRBJ1-5,.,TRBD1,CASRGGQGNQPQHF,TGTGCCAGCAGGGGCGGACAGGGGAATCAGCCCCAGCATTTT
TRBV6-5,TRBJ2-2,many,.,CASSYLPLSTGELFF,TGTGCCAGCAGTTACTTGCCCCTGAGCACCGGGGAGCTGTTTTTT
TRBV6-6,TRBJ1-6,many,.,CASSYSGNSPLHF,TGTGCCAGCAGTTACTCGGGGAATTCACCCCTCCACTTT
TRBV20-1,TRBJ2-6,.,.,CSASIAGANVLTF,TGCAGTGCTAGTATTGCTGGGGCCAACGTCCTGACTTTC
TRBV7-9,TRBJ2-7,many,.,CASSPDRLGVEQYF,TGTGCCAGCAGCCCGGACCGACTCGGAGTCGAGCAGTACTTC
TRBV7-2,TRBJ1-1,.,.,CASSPPWAGNTEAFF,TGTGCCAGCAGCCCGCCATGGGCGGGGAACACTGAAGCTTTCTTT
TRBV12-3/TRBV12-4,TRBJ2-7,many,TRBD2,CASSLAGGLDEQYF,TGTGCCAGCAGTCTTGCGGGGGGGCTAGACGAGCAGTACTTC
TRBV11-2,TRBJ1-1,many,.,CASSLDSSTEAFF,TGTGCCAGCAGCTTAGACAGTTCCACTGAAGCTTTCTTT
TRBV28,TRBJ2-7,many,.,CASNLRASHSYEQYF,TGTGCCAGCAACCTACGGGCATCTCACTCCTACGAGCAGTACTTC
TRBV6-1,TRBJ2-7,.,.,CASRPPTGVYEQYF,TGTGCCAGCAGGCCCCCGACTGGAGTCTACGAGCAGTACTTC
TRBV27,TRBJ2-7,few,.,CASSPDPIYEQYF,TGTGCCAGCAGTCCCGACCCCATATACGAGCAGTACTTC
TRBV7-9,TRBJ2-7,many,.,CASSPDAANEQYF,TGTGCCAGCAGCCCTGACGCGGCCAACGAGCAGTACTTC
TRBV2,TRBJ2-7,many,TRBD1,CARRQGTNEQYF,TGTGCCAGACGACAGGGGACCAACGAGCAGTACTTC
TRBV12-3/TRBV12-4,TRBJ2-2,.,.,CASSAPWEGARTGELFF,TGTGCCAGCAGCGCGCCCTGGGAGGGGGCGCGTACCGGGGAGCTGTTTTTT
TRBV30,TRBJ1-1,few,.,CAWRSTTVGFF,TGTGCCTGGAGGAGTACTACCGTGGGTTTCTTT
TRBV20-1,TRBJ2-3,.,.,CSARDLASITDTQYF,TGCAGTGCTAGAGATCTAGCATCGATCACAGATACGCAGTATTTT
TRBV5-6,TRBJ1-6,once,.,CASTYSRGSRSYNSPLHF,TGTGCCAGCACCTACTCCAGGGGATCCCGATCCTATAATTCACCCCTCCACTTT
TRBV12-5,TRBJ2-7,.,TRBD1,CASGLEIQGAREQYF,TGTGCTAGTGGTTTGGAAATACAGGGGGCGCGAGAGCAGTACTTC
TRBV12-3/TRBV12-4,TRBJ2-5,.,.,CASSLYGPRREIQYF,TGTGCCAGCAGTTTATATGGCCCGAGACGAGAGATCCAGTACTTC
TRBV10-3,TRBJ1-5,few,.,CAINTALWQPQHF,TGTGCCATCAACACAGCACTATGGCAGCCCCAGCATTTT
TRBV24-1,TRBJ2-7,few,.,CATSPGQGYEQYF,TGTGCCACCAGCCCGGGACAAGGCTACGAGCAGTACTTC
TRBV20-1,TRBJ1-2,few,.,CSAPQGGGYTF,TGCAGTGCCCCACAGGGAGGGGGCTACACCTTC
TRBV4-3,TRBJ1-6,.,.,CASSQGVGGNSPLHF,TGCGCCAGCAGCCAAGGGGTCGGGGGTAATTCACCCCTCCACTTT
TRBV20-1,TRBJ2-2,few,TRBD2,CSASARTGTSGQTGELFF,TGCAGTGCTAGCGCTCGGACCGGGACTAGCGGGCAAACCGGGGAGCTGTTTTTT
TRBV5-6,TRBJ1-2,.,.,CASSRDRAQLGYGYTF,TGTGCCAGCAGCCGGGACCGGGCTCAGCTAGGCTATGGCTACACCTTC